A selection of T cell receptor beta chains follows, all from one sample in a study of cytomegalovirus exposure and HLA in healthy donors. Assay used: immunoSEQ multiplex PCR; TCRdb lists only in-frame clones, some missing. This sample carries roughly 120,000 clones, with approximately 0.93% going to the ten biggest clones. Input material: PBMCs. The source of these receptors is a man aged 18-30 years in good health and CMV-seronegative. Both conserved end residues are part of each CDR3. Fields, in order: CDR3 protein, V gene, J gene.

cdr3_aa: CASRAGTSETGELFF; v_call: TRBV6-5; j_call: TRBJ2-2
cdr3_aa: CASKGKPNTGELFF; v_call: TRBV28; j_call: TRBJ2-2
cdr3_aa: CASSPPGQGNYGYTF; v_call: TRBV18; j_call: TRBJ1-2
cdr3_aa: CSVEEVYEQYF; v_call: TRBV29-1; j_call: -
cdr3_aa: CASSLAARTGKIEQYF; v_call: TRBV7-6; j_call: TRBJ2-7
cdr3_aa: CSAGNARAGGGHTGELFF; v_call: TRBV29-1; j_call: TRBJ2-2
cdr3_aa: CASSAQTGWADTQYF; v_call: TRBV9; j_call: TRBJ2-3
cdr3_aa: CASSREQGNTGELFF; v_call: TRBV5-4; j_call: TRBJ2-2
cdr3_aa: CASSLGGRNTEAFF; v_call: TRBV5-4; j_call: TRBJ1-1
cdr3_aa: CASSGPSRTEAFF; v_call: TRBV9; j_call: TRBJ1-1
cdr3_aa: CASSNSGTARYEQYF; v_call: TRBV28; j_call: TRBJ2-7
cdr3_aa: CASSQNFKNFYTF; v_call: TRBV5-6; j_call: TRBJ1-2
cdr3_aa: CASPLNCQLRCTPQHF; v_call: TRBV6-4; j_call: TRBJ1-5
cdr3_aa: CASSLGTRTEAFF; v_call: TRBV7-2; j_call: TRBJ1-1
cdr3_aa: CASSAHTSRGDGANYGYTF; v_call: TRBV9; j_call: TRBJ1-2
cdr3_aa: CASSPRGGGGTYEQYF; v_call: TRBV11-2; j_call: TRBJ2-7
cdr3_aa: CASSPGLVPGNNQPQHF; v_call: TRBV18; j_call: TRBJ1-5
cdr3_aa: CASTVGVASRIHTGELFF; v_call: TRBV9; j_call: TRBJ2-2
cdr3_aa: CASSARVRLLYNEQFF; v_call: TRBV6-1; j_call: TRBJ2-1
cdr3_aa: CASSLSLADDTGELFF; v_call: TRBV11-3; j_call: TRBJ2-2
cdr3_aa: CAWTGRDEQFF; v_call: TRBV30; j_call: TRBJ2-1
cdr3_aa: CASSYSPGGSYNEQFF; v_call: TRBV6-5; j_call: TRBJ2-1
cdr3_aa: CASSLDRGHREQYF; v_call: TRBV6-5; j_call: TRBJ2-7
cdr3_aa: CASSPLGGFSYEQYF; v_call: TRBV18; j_call: TRBJ2-7
cdr3_aa: CASSVGGSGSNVADTQYF; v_call: TRBV9; j_call: TRBJ2-3
cdr3_aa: CASSLGGDRAGEAFF; v_call: TRBV7-9; j_call: TRBJ1-1
cdr3_aa: CASSPTGAGELFF; v_call: TRBV18; j_call: TRBJ2-2
cdr3_aa: CASSLLAGDGQPQHF; v_call: TRBV5-1; j_call: TRBJ1-5
cdr3_aa: CASSMSPLGTDLTYEQYF; v_call: TRBV19; j_call: TRBJ2-7
cdr3_aa: CASRIERGLSYEQYF; v_call: TRBV28; j_call: TRBJ2-7
cdr3_aa: CAISEWGGRSFYEQYF; v_call: TRBV10-3; j_call: TRBJ2-7